This T cell receptor beta chain was captured by sequencing in a study of post-analysis software for immune sequencing data. This clonotype has just a few counts. Unique molecular identifiers tagged the TCR beta cDNA libraries. When roughly 0.9 to 10 million T cells were used, they gave some 540,000 cDNA molecules. TCRdb re-called the PCR reads through MiXCR, storing one row per CDR3 protein. Of hundreds of thousands of distinct CDR3 sequences in the sample, around 60% were seen once. The source material was blood. The receptor was derived from a girl aged 2-10 years with multiple sclerosis.

The CDR3 nucleotides read TGCAGCGTTGGGGGACAGGGGAGGCATGAGCAGTTCTTC. Its translation is CSVGGQGRHEQFF. The J gene is TRBJ2-1, the V gene TRBV29-1; 10 bases agree with TRBD1. CDR3 length: 13 amino acids. J lost 8 bases, V lost 4 bases, and 5 bases had no gene match. The V gene's germline CDR1 is SQVTM and CDR2 ANQGSEA.